This T cell receptor beta chain was identified during a study of blood T cell repertoires in COVID-19. Under the authors' procedure: By means of reference gene primer amplification, nucleated cell counts were estimated. Sequencing was performed with immunoSEQ multiplex PCR; in TCRdb, only in-frame clones are kept and a portion is missing. For V, J and clone size, that table is used; D and trimming come from the DNA. The table includes 87,000 or so clones, approximately 85% detected once. Germline lookup yields CDR1 SGHRS and CDR2 YFSETQ. V shed 0 bases, J shed 6 bases, and the junction held 6 bases outside the gene matches. This CDR3 spans 15 amino acids.

The sequenced sample consisted of peripheral blood. This chain joins TRBV5-1 and TRBJ1-5; 7 positions match TRBD1. The sequence came from a woman over 75 with COVID-19, enrolled during active disease. As DNA, the CDR3 is TGCGCCAGCAGCTTGGGACAGGGTCATGGTCAGCCCCAGCATTTT. It specifies CASSLGQGHGQPQHF.